This T cell receptor (beta chain) was found in a study of blood T cell repertoires in COVID-19. About the study: The analysed material was cDNA or gDNA that came from T cells, B-cell-depleted T cells, or PBMCs.

V was clipped by 1 base and J by 4 bases; unmatched bases: 9. Germline V gene data show CDR1 as SGHTA and CDR2 as FQGTGA. There are 16 residues in the CDR3. Enrollees, about 18 to 89 years old, lived in about two dozen US areas. The recovered donors of Cohort 3 showed two negative PCRs, clearance, or symptom resolution. Source study methods: Cell counts per sample came from amplifying reference gene primers. The method was immunoSEQ multiplex PCR; TCRdb's version includes in-frame clones alone and lacks a portion of them. D and trimming come from the DNA, and the V and J calls and clone size come from that table. Of a few hundred thousand clones in the sample, roughly 88% were seen once.

The clonotype comes from a man aged 25-45 years who had recovered from COVID-19. V is TRBV7-3 and J is TRBJ2-5; 7 nucleotides match TRBD2. The material sequenced was PBMCs or T cells enriched from blood (not recorded which). The chain's CDR3 is CASSLMLAGSAETQYF. The CDR3 DNA reads as TGTGCCAGCAGCTTAATGTTAGCGGGTAGCGCAGAGACCCAGTACTTC.